This record covers a single T cell receptor (beta chain). Its antigen is unidentified. This record belongs to a study of blood T cells in healthy people across ages. The CDR3 is 15 residues long. Germline CDR1 reads SGHTA; CDR2 reads FQGNSA. The ends lost 2 bases at V and 7 bases at J; junction bases unmatched: 9. Study-wide points: Age advanced and TCR beta diversity per million T cells fell, roughly linearly.

The second PCR ran about 6 to 11 cycles with a sample-barcoded 5' primer and J-beta primers. TCRdb called the 5' RACE reads again in MiXCR, with one record for every CDR3 protein. The data show 650,000 to 1,000,000 distinct CDR3 sequences, 30% to 45% seen once. Input material: blood. This TCR came from a man aged 18 to 30 in good health. This chain uses TRBV7-2 with TRBJ1-2; 8 nucleotides align to TRBD1. The CDR3 nucleotides are TGTGCCAGCAGCTTATGGAGCCAGGGGGCATCTGGCTACACCTTC. Translation: CASSLWSQGASGYTF.